These 24 T cell receptor beta chains were sequenced from one sample in a study of CD8 T cells in ankylosing spondylitis. TCRdb called the 5' RACE reads again in MiXCR, with one record for every CDR3 protein. The sample yields 150,000 or so distinct CDR3 sequences, around 20% seen once. Sample: blood, either unsorted or a sorted T cell fraction (not recorded which). These receptors came from a male donor with ankylosing spondylitis or in good health (not recorded which).

V is TRBV12-5 and J is TRBJ2-2; 12 bases match TRBD2. This CDR3 contains 18 residues. V shed 6 bases and J 0 bases; nucleotides not matched to a gene: 8. Germline CDR1 is LGHNT and CDR2 is FRNRAP. The chain's CDR3 is CASGAGLAGKSNTGELFF. DNA for the CDR3: TGTGCTAGTGGCGCAGGACTAGCGGGGAAATCGAACACCGGGGAGCTGTTTTTT.

This clonotype was counted ten times or more. The chain joins TRBV20-1 to TRBJ2-5; TRBD2 agrees at 9 bases. Trimming took 3 bases from V and 2 from J; bases not matched to a gene: 7. The CDR3 length is 15 residues. The V gene's germline CDR1 is DFQATT and CDR2 SNEGSKA (reference sequence). This CDR3 is CSASLGTSSQETQYF. The CDR3 nucleotides read TGCAGTGCTAGTTTGGGGACTAGCAGTCAAGAGACCCAGTACTTC.

This clonotype was found many times. The gene calls are TRBV12-3 or TRBV12-4 and TRBJ2-3, with D perhaps TRBD1 (6 bases). V shed 5 bases and J shed 2 bases, with 17 bases lying between them. CDR3 length: 16 residues. The CDR3 sequence is CASSPHRVTVTDTQYF. CDR3 DNA: TGTGCCAGCAGTCCCCACAGGGTGACGGTCACAGATACGCAGTATTTT.

This clonotype was counted a few times. The chain uses TRBV25-1 and TRBJ1-1; unclear D gene. V gave up 4 bases and J gave up 1 base, with 7 bases separating them. Germline CDR1 is MGHDK and CDR2 is SYGVNS. This CDR3 has 13 amino acids. The CDR3 DNA reads TGTGCCAGCAGTGTTACAGAGAACACTGAAGCTTTCTTT. Amino acids: CASSVTENTEAFF.

This clonotype showed up many times. This chain joins TRBV5-1 and TRBJ2-7; D remains ambiguous. CDR3 length: 15 amino acids. V lost 5 bases and J lost 0, with 15 bases in between. The germline V gene encodes CDR1 SGHRS and CDR2 YFSETQ. The CDR3 loop is CASRLDQPRSYEQYF. The CDR3 bases are TGCGCCAGCAGGCTGGATCAGCCCCGCTCCTACGAGCAGTACTTC.

This clonotype was counted a few times. This chain joins TRBV11-2 and TRBJ1-1; D gene uncertain. Germline V gene lookup returns CDR1 SGHAT and CDR2 FQNNGV. The CDR3 has 11 residues. Between the trimmed V and J ends, which lost 2 bases and 4 bases, there was a span of 2 bases. This CDR3 is CASSLFTEAFF. As DNA, the CDR3 is TGTGCCAGCAGCTTATTCACTGAAGCTTTCTTT.

This chain links TRBV7-2 with TRBJ2-7, with TRBD2 matching 12 bases. The CDR3 covers 16 residues. The V gene's germline CDR1 is SGHTA and CDR2 FQGNSA. Losses at the gene ends were 5 bases for V and 2 bases for J; bases not matched to a gene: 7. The CDR3: CASSGPRTSGTYEQYF. For the CDR3, the DNA is TGTGCCAGCAGCGGGCCTCGGACTAGCGGGACCTACGAGCAGTACTTC.

This clonotype has at least ten counts. This chain connects TRBV27 to TRBJ2-3; 12 nucleotides match TRBD2. The germline V gene encodes CDR1 MNHEY and CDR2 SMNVEV (reference sequence). The CDR3 loop spans 15 amino acids. Losses at the gene ends were 4 bases for V and 3 bases for J; bases not matched to a gene: 2. CDR3 residues: CASSSGTSGTDTQYF. CDR3 in DNA: TGTGCCAGCAGTTCAGGGACTAGCGGGACAGATACGCAGTATTTT.

Here the CDR3 DNA reads TGCGCCAGCATGGATGCCGGTGCAACTAATGAAAAACTGTTTTTT. Residues: CASMDAGATNEKLFF. The chain has TRBV5-1 and TRBJ1-4; D unclear. Trimming left V 6 bases short and J 0 bases short, with 12 bases between. In germline, CDR1 is SGHRS, CDR2 YFSETQ. The CDR3 runs 15 residues.

This clonotype was detected ten times or more. The chain has TRBV18 and TRBJ2-1; perhaps TRBD1 as D (5 bases). Per the germline V gene, CDR1 is KGHSH and CDR2 is LQKENI. Between the trimmed V and J ends, which lost 2 bases and 5 bases, there was a span of 16 bases. CDR3 length: 16 amino acids. The CDR3 coding sequence is TGTGCCAGCTCACCAGCAGGGCCCGGACCCCACAATGAGCAGTTCTTC. Translated: CASSPAGPGPHNEQFF.

This clonotype has just a few counts. The V gene is TRBV10-3, the J gene TRBJ1-2; D gene uncertain. The CDR3 extends over 11 amino acids. V was cut by 7 bases and J by 6 bases, with 9 bases left in between. The germline V gene encodes CDR1 ENHRY and CDR2 SYGVKD. The CDR3 nucleotides read TGTGCCATCATCGGGAACGATGGCTACACCTTC. Protein product: CAIIGNDGYTF.

This chain joins TRBV7-8 and TRBJ2-1, with a weak D call TRBD2 (5 bases). The CDR3 is 14 amino acids. Germline CDR1 and CDR2: SGHVS and FQNEAQ. The V end was cut by 4 bases, the J end by 5 bases, with 12 bases between. Here the CDR3 reads CASSSWESNNEQFF. Written as DNA, the CDR3 is TGTGCCAGCAGCTCCTGGGAGAGTAACAATGAGCAGTTCTTC.

This clonotype was observed many times. The CDR3 loop is CASSLWQETQYF. The CDR3 coding sequence is TGCGCCAGCAGCTTGTGGCAAGAGACCCAGTACTTC. The chain recombines TRBV5-1 with TRBJ2-5; D gene uncertain. V lost 1 base and J lost 2, with 3 bases in between. CDR3 size: 12 residues. Germline lookup yields CDR1 SGHRS and CDR2 YFSETQ.

This clonotype has ten or more counts. The junction departs from germline at one end; a sequencing error may be responsible. V usage is TRBV27 and J usage is TRBJ1-1; tentatively, D is TRBD1 (5 bases). The length of the CDR3 is 13 residues. Germline V CDR1 and CDR2: MNHEY, SMNVEV (reference sequence). CDR3 sequence: CASSFRGGTEAFF. In DNA form, the CDR3 reads TGCGCCAGCAGCTTCCGGGGGGGGACTGAAGCTTTCTTT.

CDR3 residues: CASSSEGELFF. The CDR3 bases are TGCGCCAGCAGCTCGGAGGGTGAGCTGTTTTTT. V gene TRBV5-1 combines with J gene TRBJ2-2; TRBD2 might be the D (6 bases). The CDR3 extends over 11 amino acids. V gave up 3 bases and J gave up 11 bases, with 8 bases separating them. Germline V CDR1 and CDR2: SGHRS, YFSETQ.

This clonotype was seen many times. The genes are TRBV28 and TRBJ2-5, with a weak D call TRBD1 (6 bases). Germline V gene lookup returns CDR1 MDHEN and CDR2 SYDVKM. The V gene lost 2 bases and the J gene lost 9 bases, with 13 bases spanning the gap. CDR3 length: 13 residues. This CDR3 is CASSLGQKTSQYF. In DNA, the CDR3 is TGTGCCAGCAGTTTAGGACAGAAGACTTCCCAGTACTTC.

The rearrangement joins TRBV6-5 to TRBJ1-1, with unresolved D. Trimming stripped 0 bases from V and 5 bases from J, with 13 bases between. CDR3 size: 15 residues. Germline CDR1 MNHEY, CDR2 SVGAGI. The CDR3 DNA reads TGTGCCAGCAGTTACTCGTGGTCGGGTCGAACTGAAGCTTTCTTT. It is translated as CASSYSWSGRTEAFF.

This chain links TRBV3-1 with TRBJ2-5; TRBD2 aligns across 13 bases. The CDR3 is made up of 18 amino acids. CDR1 LGHDT and CDR2 YNNKEL come from the germline V gene (reference sequence). After removal of 2 bases from V and 5 bases from J, the junction contained 11 bases not matched to a gene. The CDR3 region is CASSQPGTSGIRGETQYF. CDR3 sequence (DNA): TGTGCCAGCAGCCAACCCGGGACTAGCGGGATCCGAGGGGAGACCCAGTACTTC.

Only a few counts were recorded for this clonotype. The rearrangement uses TRBV19 and TRBJ2-3; TRBD2 might be the D (6 bases). The germline V gene encodes CDR1 LNHDA and CDR2 SQIVND (reference sequence). The CDR3 loop spans 12 amino acids. Trimming cost V 9 bases and J 5 bases, with 12 bases left between them. In DNA form, the CDR3 reads TGTGCCAGCCGGGACTTCCTAGATACGCAGTATTTT. It specifies CASRDFLDTQYF.

This clonotype has ten or more counts. The chain recombines TRBV5-1 with TRBJ1-5; D unclear. Deletions cut 1 base from V and 4 bases from J, with 12 bases between. The CDR3 is made up of 15 amino acids. Germline-derived CDR1 and CDR2 are SGHRS and YFSETQ. DNA for the CDR3: TGCGCCAGCAGCTTGAATGTGGGAGGGAATCAGCCCCAGCATTTT. Amino acids: CASSLNVGGNQPQHF. Full variable domain (rest looked up from reference TRBV5-1 and TRBJ1-5): KAGVTQTPRYLIKTRGQQVTLSCSPISGHRSVSWYQQTPGQGLQFLFEYFSETQRNKGNFPGRFSGRQFSNSRSEMNVSTLELGDSALYLCASSLNVGGNQPQHFGDGTRLSIL.

This clonotype was counted ten times or more. The chain has TRBV12-3 or TRBV12-4 and TRBJ1-1; 8 nucleotides align to TRBD1. V lost 10 bases and J lost 4; bases outside the gene matches: 14. The CDR3 has 15 residues. The CDR3 reads CAITTRGQVATEAFF. CDR3 bases: TGTGCCATTACGACCCGGGGACAGGTTGCCACTGAAGCTTTCTTT.

This clonotype came up a few times. This chain connects TRBV9 to TRBJ2-1, with 10 bases matching TRBD2. Germline lookup yields CDR1 SGDLS and CDR2 YYNGEE. CDR3 length: 17 residues. V was pared by 4 bases and J by 1 base, with 8 bases of the junction left unmatched. In DNA form, the CDR3 reads TGTGCCAGCAGCCCGGGACTAGCGCCTGATTCCTACAATGAGCAGTTCTTC. It yields the protein CASSPGLAPDSYNEQFF.

This clonotype was seen ten or more times. The J gene is TRBJ1-2, the V gene TRBV20-1, with D possibly matching TRBD1 (6 bases). Germline V gene data show CDR1 as DFQATT and CDR2 as SNEGSKA (reference sequence). V lost 2 bases and J 2 bases, leaving 12 bases between the germline ends. The CDR3 contains 14 residues. The chain's CDR3 is CSARTGARNYGYTF. CDR3 nucleotide sequence: TGCAGTGCTAGAACGGGGGCCCGAAACTATGGCTACACCTTC.

The rearrangement joins TRBV6-1 to TRBJ2-4; D not resolved. V dropped 8 bases and J dropped 0 bases, with 14 bases sitting between them. This CDR3 is 15 amino acids long. The V gene's germline CDR1 is MNHNS and CDR2 SASEGT. The CDR3 sequence: CASAPGRLAKNIQYF. In DNA form, the CDR3 reads TGTGCCAGCGCTCCTGGCCGATTAGCCAAAAACATTCAGTACTTC.